This passage covers 14 T cell receptor beta chains from one sample sequenced in a study of OX40 agonist ivuxolimab in advanced cancers. Clones were read by immunoSEQ multiplex PCR, and TCRdb kept only the in-frame ones, dropping some. The sample gives fewer than 90,000 clones, 70% to 90% of which show up once; roughly 2.4% is in the top ten. The material was CD4+ or CD8+ T cells sorted from blood, obtained in a trial of the OX40 agonist ivuxolimab. Receptor source: an adult with an advanced solid tumor such as melanoma, head and neck, liver or kidney cancer.

The chain carries TRBV10-1 and TRBJ1-4; D unclear. Trimming shortened V by 2 bases and J by 8 bases, and 12 bases separated the two germline ends. Germline assignment: CDR1 WNHNN and CDR2 SYGVQD (reference sequence). The CDR3 consists of 14 residues. The CDR3, as DNA: TGCGCCAGCAGTGAGGGCAGTTCGAAGGAAAAACTGTTTTTT. This translates into CASSEGSSKEKLFF.

This chain links TRBV4-3 with TRBJ2-2; TRBD2 matches 15 bases. Looked up from germline, CDR1 is LGHNA and CDR2 is YSLEER. The CDR3 is 19 residues long. V shed 2 bases, J shed 5 bases, and the junction held 9 bases outside the gene matches. CDR3: CASSQQRTSGGAGTGELFF. CDR3 nucleotide sequence: TGCGCCAGCAGCCAACAGCGGACTAGCGGGGGGGCTGGGACCGGGGAGCTGTTTTTT.

The chain links TRBV10-3 to TRBJ2-1, with TRBD2 matching 10 bases. Per germline, CDR1 ENHRY and CDR2 SYGVKD. CDR3 length: 18 amino acids. Trimming took 0 bases from V and 4 from J; bases not matched to a gene: 9. The CDR3 is CAISESILAGKKYNEQFF. The CDR3 bases are TGTGCCATCAGTGAGTCGATACTAGCGGGAAAGAAATACAATGAGCAGTTCTTC.

This chain uses TRBV29-1 with TRBJ1-2, with 7 bases lining up with TRBD1. The CDR3 extends over 12 amino acids. With V trimmed by 4 bases and J by 4 bases, 3 bases remained unmatched. CDR1 is SQVTM, CDR2 ANQGSEA, per germline. The CDR3 spells CSVVDRVYGYTF. In nucleotides, the CDR3 is TGCAGCGTTGTCGACAGGGTCTATGGCTACACCTTC. Full variable domain (remainder filled in from reference TRBV29-1 and TRBJ1-2): SAVISQKPSRDICQRGTSLTIQCQVDSQVTMMFWYRQQPGQSLTLIATANQGSEATYESGFVIDKFPISRPNLTFSTLTVSNMSPEDSSIYLCSVVDRVYGYTFGSGTRLTVV.

This clone was recorded only once. V is TRBV5-1 and J is TRBJ2-2; D gene uncertain. The germline CDR1 and CDR2 sequences are SGHRS and YFSETQ. The CDR3 is 15 amino acids. The germline V and J ends were trimmed by 0 bases and 2 bases, with 8 bases remaining between them. The DNA of the CDR3 is TGCGCCAGCAGCTTGGGGGCAGATAACACCGGGGAGCTGTTTTTT. Residues: CASSLGADNTGELFF. The full variable domain, its missing parts supplied by reference TRBV5-1 and TRBJ2-2, is KAGVTQTPRYLIKTRGQQVTLSCSPISGHRSVSWYQQTPGQGLQFLFEYFSETQRNKGNFPGRFSGRQFSNSRSEMNVSTLELGDSALYLCASSLGADNTGELFFGEGSRLTVL.

The chain combines TRBV2 with TRBJ2-3, with D unresolved. The CDR3 consists of 13 residues. From germline, CDR1 is SNHLY and CDR2 FYNNEI. Trimming stripped 2 bases from V and 4 bases from J, with 7 bases between. Here the CDR3 reads CASSESLPDTQYF. In DNA, the CDR3 is TGTGCCAGCAGTGAATCTCTGCCAGATACGCAGTATTTT.

The chain links TRBV5-1 to TRBJ2-1, with D perhaps TRBD1 (5 bases). CDR1 is SGHRS, CDR2 YFSETQ, per germline. This CDR3 is built from 14 residues. Trimming removed 2 bases from V and 12 bases from J, with 18 bases in between. The CDR3 region has the DNA TGCGCCAGCAGCTTTACAGGAAACGGCCTTGGGCAGTTCTTC. This encodes CASSFTGNGLGQFF.

The rearrangement uses TRBV6-1 and TRBJ2-1, with TRBD2 identical over 7 bases. The CDR3 spans 15 residues. The V segment lost 4 bases and the J segment 10 bases; nucleotides outside the gene matches: 13. CDR1 is MNHNS, CDR2 SASEGT, per germline. The CDR3 DNA follows: TGTGCCAGCAGTGGGACTAGGTCGGGGGGAGGGGAGCAGTTCTTC. This sequence encodes CASSGTRSGGGEQFF.

There are a few counts of this clone. The chain has TRBV15 and TRBJ1-1, with D maybe TRBD1 (6 bases). The CDR3 is 15 amino acids. The V and J ends lost 0 bases and 3 bases respectively, with 11 bases between them. Germline V gene sequence: CDR1 LNHNV, CDR2 YYDKDF (reference sequence). CDR3 residues: CATSRDRNRDTEAFF. CDR3 bases: TGTGCCACCAGCAGAGATAGGAACAGGGACACTGAAGCTTTCTTT.

The chain recombines TRBV28 with TRBJ2-2, with a weak D call TRBD1 (6 bases). Germline CDR1 is MDHEN and CDR2 is SYDVKM. The CDR3 is 13 amino acids. Trimming removed 6 bases from V and 7 bases from J, with 12 bases in between. CDR3: CASRPTGIGELFF. The CDR3, as DNA: TGTGCCAGCAGACCTACAGGGATCGGGGAGCTGTTTTTT.

A few counts support this clone. This rearrangement joins TRBV18 to TRBJ1-5; D is ambiguous. Germline V lookup: CDR1 KGHSH, CDR2 LQKENI. Deletions cut 3 bases from V and 0 bases from J, with 12 bases between. The CDR3 is 16 residues long. This CDR3 is CASSPSADYSNQPQHF. Written as DNA, the CDR3 is TGTGCCAGCTCACCCTCGGCGGACTATAGCAATCAGCCCCAGCATTTT.

This sequence joins TRBV6-1 and TRBJ1-2, with 9 bases that match TRBD1. The CDR3 has 15 residues. Germline V gives CDR1 MNHNS, CDR2 SASEGT. Trimming cost V 5 bases and J 4 bases; bases outside gene matches: 8. The CDR3 nucleotides are TGTGCCAGCAGTACCCCGGGACAGGGCATCTATGGCTACACCTTC. Protein sequence: CASSTPGQGIYGYTF.

The J gene is TRBJ2-3, the V gene TRBV10-3; the D gene is possibly TRBD1 (5 bases). The V end lost 7 bases, the J end lost 5 bases, and 13 bases lay between the germline ends. This CDR3 is 13 amino acids long. Germline CDR1 reads ENHRY; CDR2 reads SYGVKD. The CDR3, as DNA: TGTGCCATCACCTCCTCCCAGGGAGATACGCAGTATTTT. This encodes CAITSSQGDTQYF.

The rearrangement uses TRBV30 and TRBJ1-4, with 9 positions matching TRBD1. The J segment lost 8 bases and the V segment lost 0 bases, leaving 7 bases of the junction unmatched. Germline assignment: CDR1 GTSNPN and CDR2 SVGIG (reference sequence). CDR3 length equals 15 residues. CDR3 DNA sequence: TGTGCCTGGAGTGTTCCCAGGACAGGGGACGAAAAACTGTTTTTT. Its translation: CAWSVPRTGDEKLFF. Full variable domain (rest looked up from reference TRBV30 and TRBJ1-4): SQTIHQWPATLVQPVGSPLSLECTVEGTSNPNLYWYRQAAGRGLQLLFYSVGIGQISSEVPQNLSASRPQDRQFILSSKKLLLSDSGFYLCAWSVPRTGDEKLFFGSGTQLSVL.